The 21 T cell receptor beta chains presented below share a single source sample, sequenced in a study of immune evolution from preneoplasia to lung adenocarcinoma. The protocol was immunoSEQ multiplex PCR, while the TCRdb copy is restricted to in-frame clones and leaves out a portion. Found here are roughly 5,000 clones, around 81% of them singletons; the top ten hold around 9.6%. Sequenced sample: FFPE normal lung tissue adjacent to the tumor. These receptors were taken from a person aged 45 to 69 with lung adenocarcinoma.

J is TRBJ2-7 and V is TRBV4-1; D may match TRBD1 or TRBD2 (5 bases each). Germline CDR1 and CDR2: MGHRA and YSYEKL. CDR3 length equals 15 residues. V lost 0 bases, J lost 2 bases, and 11 bases lay in between. This CDR3 reads CASSQDHPGPYEQYF. The DNA for the CDR3 is TGCGCCAGCAGCCAAGATCATCCGGGACCCTACGAGCAGTACTTC.

The chain is built from TRBV7-6 and TRBJ2-2, with a possible D match to TRBD2 (6 bases). The CDR3 is 15 amino acids. CDR1 is SGHVS, CDR2 FNYEAQ, per germline. The V end lost 5 bases, the J end lost 4 bases, and 14 bases lay between the germline ends. For the CDR3, the DNA is TGTGCCAGCAGCCCCACCGCGACTAGCACCGGGGAGCTGTTTTTT. It translates to CASSPTATSTGELFF.

The chain links TRBV7-3 to TRBJ2-1; D uncertain. V was pared by 5 bases and J by 0 bases, with 11 bases between. This CDR3 has 15 amino acids. The germline CDR1 and CDR2 sequences are SGHTA and FQGTGA. The CDR3, as DNA: TGTGCCAGCAGCACATCCCCCTCCTCCTACAATGAGCAGTTCTTC. Protein product: CASSTSPSSYNEQFF. The full variable domain, with the rest looked up from reference TRBV7-3 and TRBJ2-1, is GAGVSQTPSNKVTEKGKYVELRCDPISGHTALYWYRQSLGQGPEFLIYFQGTGAADDSGLPNDRFFAVRPEGSVSTLKIQRTERGDSAVYLCASSTSPSSYNEQFFGPGTRLTVL.

The rearrangement links TRBV6-1 to TRBJ2-1; TRBD1 matches at 8 bases. Per the germline V gene, CDR1 is MNHNS and CDR2 is SASEGT. V dropped 4 bases and J dropped 7; count of bases not matched to a gene: 12. This CDR3 contains 16 residues. CDR3 sequence (DNA): TGTGCCAGCAGTGCAGGGACAGGTTACCTGGGGAATGAGCAGTTCTTC. Amino acids: CASSAGTGYLGNEQFF.

This chain connects TRBV6-5 to TRBJ1-1; D possibly corresponds to TRBD1 (5 bases). V shed 5 bases and J shed 1 base, with 11 bases lying between them. The germline V gene encodes CDR1 MNHEY and CDR2 SVGAGI. The CDR3 loop spans 14 amino acids. This chain's CDR3 is CASSARGENTEAFF. Written as DNA, the CDR3 is TGTGCCAGCAGTGCCCGGGGGGAGAACACTGAAGCTTTCTTT.

Points on this clone: The junction does not match germline at one end; this may be a read error. The CDR3 here is CSVCVRRNTDTQYF. In DNA form, the CDR3 reads TGCAGCGTTTGTGTCAGGAGAAACACAGATACACAGTATTTT. The chain is built from TRBV29-1 and TRBJ2-3, with D unresolved. The CDR3 consists of 14 residues. Looked up from germline, CDR1 is SQVTM and CDR2 is ANQGSEA.

The chain carries TRBV2 and TRBJ1-3; D gene ambiguous. The CDR3 sequence is 15 residues long. The germline gives CDR1 SNHLY, CDR2 FYNNEI. Trimming took 2 bases from V and 2 from J, leaving 10 bases between them. The CDR3 reads CASSEKGFTGNTIYF. In nucleotides, the CDR3 is TGTGCCAGCAGTGAAAAGGGATTTACTGGAAACACCATATATTTT.

The chain uses TRBV2 and TRBJ1-1; maybe TRBD1 (6 bases). Trimming left V 2 bases short and J 5 bases short, with 15 bases between. Germline CDR1 SNHLY, CDR2 FYNNEI. The CDR3 contains 15 residues. The CDR3 region has the DNA TGTGCCAGCAGTGAATACGGGGGCCGGGGAACTGAAGCTTTCTTT. Its translation: CASSEYGGRGTEAFF.

The genes are TRBV30 and TRBJ2-2, with 13 bases aligning to TRBD2. This CDR3 contains 17 residues. Germline CDR1 reads GTSNPN; CDR2 reads SVGIG (reference sequence). The J segment lost 5 bases and the V segment lost 0 bases, leaving 6 bases of the junction unmatched. CDR3 nucleotide sequence: TGTGCCTGGAGTGTACTAGCGGGAGGGTTTGGGACCGGGGAGCTGTTTTTT. Its protein is CAWSVLAGGFGTGELFF.

The rearrangement joins TRBV4-3 to TRBJ1-2; D not resolved. This CDR3 spans 19 amino acids. Between the trimmed V and J ends, which lost 3 bases and 1 base, there was a span of 24 bases. Germline CDR1 LGHNA, CDR2 YSLEER. CDR3 protein: CASSQGHRREEIYNYGYTF. The CDR3 DNA reads TGCGCCAGCAGCCAGGGCCATAGGCGGGAGGAGATCTATAACTATGGCTACACCTTC.

V and J are TRBV18 and TRBJ1-1; D is unresolved. In germline, CDR1 is KGHSH, CDR2 LQKENI. The V end lost 6 bases, the J end lost 0 bases, and 8 bases lay between the germline ends. The CDR3 runs to 13 residues. This CDR3 reads CASSQGVNTEAFF. CDR3 DNA sequence: TGTGCCAGCTCCCAAGGAGTGAACACTGAAGCTTTCTTT.

This rearrangement joins TRBV5-1 to TRBJ2-5; 8 nucleotides agree with TRBD2. CDR3 length: 16 residues. V gave up 0 bases and J gave up 5 bases; unmatched junction bases: 9. Germline values: CDR1 SGHRS, CDR2 YFSETQ. CDR3 protein: CASSLAREGVSETQYF. The CDR3 DNA reads TGCGCCAGCAGCTTGGCCCGGGAGGGAGTGAGCGAGACCCAGTACTTC.

The chain has TRBV20-1 and TRBJ1-1; D uncertain. Germline-derived CDR1 and CDR2 are DFQATT and SNEGSKA (reference sequence). V gave up 3 bases and J gave up 7 bases, with 6 bases separating them. CDR3 length: 10 residues. The CDR3 reads CSASSNEAFF. The CDR3 DNA reads as TGCAGTGCTAGCTCCAATGAAGCTTTCTTT.

The rearrangement links TRBV11-2 to TRBJ1-3, with 7 bases lining up with TRBD1. The germline gives CDR1 SGHAT, CDR2 FQNNGV. The CDR3 has 17 residues. V dropped 5 bases and J dropped 0; count of bases not matched to a gene: 10. CDR3 protein: CASSLHLAGGSGNTIYF. Here the CDR3 DNA reads TGTGCCAGCAGCCTGCACCTGGCAGGGGGCTCTGGAAACACCATATATTTT.

The chain links TRBV30 to TRBJ1-5; a possible D gene is TRBD1 (5 bases). CDR3 length equals 13 residues. Germline CDR1 reads GTSNPN; CDR2 reads SVGIG (reference sequence). Trimming stripped 5 bases from V and 0 bases from J, with 8 bases between. The CDR3 is CAWQQDSNQPQHF. CDR3 nucleotides: TGTGCCTGGCAACAGGATAGCAATCAGCCCCAGCATTTT.

Here the CDR3 reads CASSFLAGTNNEQFF. As DNA, the CDR3 is TGTGCCAGCAGCTTCTTAGCGGGAACAAACAATGAGCAGTTCTTC. This chain uses TRBV11-3 with TRBJ2-1; 8 nucleotides match TRBD2. CDR3 length: 15 residues. Germline assignment: CDR1 SGHNT and CDR2 YENEEA. Germline trimming cut 3 bases from V and 5 bases from J; bases unmatched to any gene: 6.

There are a few counts of this clone. This chain uses TRBV19 with TRBJ1-2; tentatively, D is TRBD1 (5 bases). The length of the CDR3 is 14 residues. Trimming removed 8 bases from V and 2 bases from J, with 15 bases in between. Germline assignment: CDR1 LNHDA and CDR2 SQIVND (reference sequence). Here the CDR3 DNA reads TGTGCCAGTTTAGGGGTAAAGAGAAACTATGGCTACACCTTC. It is translated as CASLGVKRNYGYTF. The variable domain in full, with the rest retrieved from reference TRBV19 and TRBJ1-2, is DGGITQSPKYLFRKEGQNVTLSCEQNLNHDAMYWYRQDPGQGLRLIYYSQIVNDFQKGDIAEGYSVSREKKESFPLTVTSAQKNPTAFYLCASLGVKRNYGYTFGSGTRLTVV.

This clone was seen just once. V and J are TRBV29-1 and TRBJ1-4; no definite D call. CDR1 is SQVTM and CDR2 is ANQGSEA in the germline V gene. V lost 6 bases to trimming and J lost 4 bases, with 9 bases between them. CDR3 length equals 12 residues. The CDR3 reads CSVAELNEKLFF. The CDR3 region has the DNA TGCAGCGTGGCGGAGCTTAATGAAAAACTGTTTTTT. Full variable domain (missing parts from reference TRBV29-1 and TRBJ1-4): SAVISQKPSRDICQRGTSLTIQCQVDSQVTMMFWYRQQPGQSLTLIATANQGSEATYESGFVIDKFPISRPNLTFSTLTVSNMSPEDSSIYLCSVAELNEKLFFGSGTQLSVL.

This rearrangement joins TRBV11-2 to TRBJ1-1; D is uncertain. The V gene lost 8 bases and the J gene lost 6 bases, with 16 bases spanning the gap. The length of the CDR3 is 13 residues. Looked up from germline, CDR1 is SGHAT and CDR2 is FQNNGV. The CDR3 here is CASGERPNAEAFF. The CDR3 nucleotides read TGTGCCAGCGGGGAGCGGCCCAACGCTGAAGCTTTCTTT.

The gene calls are TRBV28 and TRBJ1-1; the D gene is possibly TRBD1 (5 bases). There are 13 residues in the CDR3. The V gene's germline CDR1 is MDHEN and CDR2 SYDVKM. V was cut by 2 bases and J by 10 bases, with 14 bases left in between. The CDR3 here is CASSLIAGRVAFF. The CDR3 nucleotides read TGTGCCAGCAGTTTAATCGCAGGGAGGGTAGCTTTCTTT.

This clone has a single count. This CDR3 reads CASSSAMSLYEQYF. The CDR3 region has the DNA TGTGCCAGCAGTTCAGCGATGTCCCTATACGAGCAGTACTTC. The V gene is TRBV2, the J gene TRBJ2-7; D gene uncertain. Trimming took off 5 bases at V and 4 bases at J, with 15 bases between the two ends. The germline V gene encodes CDR1 SNHLY and CDR2 FYNNEI. CDR3 length: 14 amino acids. The complete variable domain, with remaining parts taken from reference TRBV2 and TRBJ2-7, reads EPEVTQTPSHQVTQMGQEVILRCVPISNHLYFYWYRQILGQKVEFLVSFYNNEISEKSEIFDDQFSVERPDGSNFTLKIRSTKLEDSAMYFCASSSAMSLYEQYFGPGTRLTVT.